This TCR beta chain emerged from a study of T cells after yellow fever vaccination. About the study: Fractions of limited cellularity were prepared by means of SMART-Seq v4 Ultra Low Input.

Universal primer sites and UMIs were introduced during 5'RACE template-switching synthesis of TCR cDNA. In TCRdb, the 5' RACE reads were re-called with MiXCR into one record per CDR3 protein. Here the sample spans roughly 100,000 distinct CDR3 sequences, around 9.8% being singletons. Trimming removed 3 bases from V and 6 bases from J; junction bases left unmatched: 7. CDR3 size: 15 residues. The sample holds many counts of this clonotype. This specimen was CD8+ T cells not binding an NS4B(214-222) dextramer, sorted from PBMCs, taken roughly 15 days after the first yellow fever vaccination. This rearrangement joins TRBV12-3 or TRBV12-4 to TRBJ2-3; 9 bases are a match to TRBD1. This sequence was found in a man aged 18 to 29 who received the YFV17D yellow fever vaccine. The CDR3 bases are TGTGCCAGCAGTTTCTTGGGACAGGGATCCGATACGCAGTATTTT. Amino acids: CASSFLGQGSDTQYF.